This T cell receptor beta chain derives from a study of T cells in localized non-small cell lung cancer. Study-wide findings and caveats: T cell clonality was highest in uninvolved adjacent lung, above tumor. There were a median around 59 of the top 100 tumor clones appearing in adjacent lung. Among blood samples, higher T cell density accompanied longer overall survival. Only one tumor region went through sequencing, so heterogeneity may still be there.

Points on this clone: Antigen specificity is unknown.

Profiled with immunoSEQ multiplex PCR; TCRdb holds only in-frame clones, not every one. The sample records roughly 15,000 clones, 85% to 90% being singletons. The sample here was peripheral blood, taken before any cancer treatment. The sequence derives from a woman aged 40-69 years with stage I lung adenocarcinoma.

CDR3 nucleotide sequence: TGTGCCAGCAGCTTAAATCAGGCCAATGAGCAGTTCTTC. Its translation: CASSLNQANEQFF. The V gene is TRBV7-3, the J gene TRBJ2-1; D is ambiguous. Germline-derived CDR1 and CDR2 are SGHTA and FQGTGA. The CDR3 consists of 13 residues. Trimming took off 1 base at V and 6 bases at J, with 7 bases between the two ends. Combining the CDR3 with reference TRBV7-3 and TRBJ2-1 gives the whole variable domain GAGVSQTPSNKVTEKGKYVELRCDPISGHTALYWYRQSLGQGPEFLIYFQGTGAADDSGLPNDRFFAVRPEGSVSTLKIQRTERGDSAVYLCASSLNQANEQFFGPGTRLTVL.